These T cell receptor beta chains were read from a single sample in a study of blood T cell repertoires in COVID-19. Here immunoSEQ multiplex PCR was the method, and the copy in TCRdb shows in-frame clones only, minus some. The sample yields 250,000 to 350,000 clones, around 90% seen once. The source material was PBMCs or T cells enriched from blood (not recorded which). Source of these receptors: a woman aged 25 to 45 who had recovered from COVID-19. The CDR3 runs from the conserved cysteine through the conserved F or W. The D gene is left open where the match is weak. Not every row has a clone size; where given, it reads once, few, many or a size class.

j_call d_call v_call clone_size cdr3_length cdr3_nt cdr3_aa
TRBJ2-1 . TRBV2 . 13 TGTGCCAGCAGTGGGACGGGGTACAATGAGCAGTTCTTC CASSGTGYNEQFF
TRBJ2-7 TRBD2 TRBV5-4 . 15 TGTGCCAGCAGACAGGGACTAGCGGACGACTACGAGCAGTACTTC CASRQGLADDYEQYF
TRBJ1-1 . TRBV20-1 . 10 TGCAGTGCCAGGAACACTGAAGCTTTCTTT CSARNTEAFF
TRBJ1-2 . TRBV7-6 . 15 TGTGCCAGCAGCCCCGACAGCCTTTTTAACTATGGCTACACCTTC CASSPDSLFNYGYTF
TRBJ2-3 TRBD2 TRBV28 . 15 TGTGCCAGCAGGGGAGCGGGAGCCCACACAGATACGCAGTATTTT CASRGAGAHTDTQYF
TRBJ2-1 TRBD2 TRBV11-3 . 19 TGTGCCAGCAGCTTTATACTACTAGCGGGAGGTAATTTGGCCAATGAGCAGTTCTTC CASSFILLAGGNLANEQFF
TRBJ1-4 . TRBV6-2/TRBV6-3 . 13 TGTGCCAGCAGTAACCCGGGTTATGAAAAACTGTTTTTT CASSNPGYEKLFF
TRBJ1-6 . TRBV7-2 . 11 TGTGCCAGCAGCTCGAATTCACCCCTCCACTTT CASSSNSPLHF
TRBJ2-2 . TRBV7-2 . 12 TGTGCCAGCAGCCGAAGTACTGGGGAGCTGTTTTTT CASSRSTGELFF
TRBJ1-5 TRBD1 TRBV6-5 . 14 TGTGCCAGCAGCGTTGACAGGGTCGGACAGCCCCAGCATTTT CASSVDRVGQPQHF
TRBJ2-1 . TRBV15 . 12 TGTGCCACCAGCGCCGAGTCTCGTGGGCAGTTCTTC CATSAESRGQFF
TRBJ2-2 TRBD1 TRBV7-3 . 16 TGTGCCAGCAGCTTGGCAGGGGGCGCTTCGGCCGGGGAGCTGTTTTTT CASSLAGGASAGELFF
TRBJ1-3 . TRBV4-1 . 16 TGCGCCAGCAGCCAATCGACAGCCAGCTCTGGAAACACCATATATTTT CASSQSTASSGNTIYF
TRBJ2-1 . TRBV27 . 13 TGTGCCAGCGGTCCGGTGGCCTACAATGAGCAGTTCTTC CASGPVAYNEQFF
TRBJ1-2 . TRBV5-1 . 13 TGCGCCAGCAGCTTGGCCGGCCTCGGGGGCTACACCTTC CASSLAGLGGYTF
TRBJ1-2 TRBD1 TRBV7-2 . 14 TGTGCCAGCAGCCCCCGACAGGGGGTATATGGCTACACCTTC CASSPRQGVYGYTF
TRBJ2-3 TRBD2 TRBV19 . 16 TGTGCCAGTAGTAACTCCGGGACTAGCGGGGAACATACGCAGTATTTT CASSNSGTSGEHTQYF
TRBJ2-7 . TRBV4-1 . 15 TGCGCCAGCAGCCAAACCGACAGCACCCACTACGAGCAGTACTTC CASSQTDSTHYEQYF
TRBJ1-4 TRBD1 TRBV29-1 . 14 TGCAGCGTTGAAATGAGGACAGGGGATGAAAAACTGTTTTTT CSVEMRTGDEKLFF
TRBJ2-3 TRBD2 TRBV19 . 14 TGTGCCAGTAGCGTAGTAGCGGGAGCAGATACGCAGTATTTT CASSVVAGADTQYF
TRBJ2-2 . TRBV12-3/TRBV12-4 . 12 TGTGCCAGCAGTTTCTACACCGGGGAGCTGTTTTTT CASSFYTGELFF
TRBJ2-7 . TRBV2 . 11 TGTGCCAGCGGGGGCAGCTACGAGCAGTACTTC CASGGSYEQYF
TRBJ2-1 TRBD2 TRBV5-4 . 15 TGTGCCAGCAGCCGGACTAGCGGGAGCTACAATGAGCAGTTCTTC CASSRTSGSYNEQFF
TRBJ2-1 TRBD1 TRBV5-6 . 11 TGTGCCAGCAGCTTGGTGGGACAGCCGTTCTTC CASSLVGQPFF
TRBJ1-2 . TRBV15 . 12 TGTGCCATAGGAGGGACGTTCTATGGCTACACCTTC CAIGGTFYGYTF
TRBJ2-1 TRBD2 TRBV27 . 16 TGTGCCAGCAGTTCCTCGGGGGTAGCGGGGCACAATGAGCAGTTCTTC CASSSSGVAGHNEQFF
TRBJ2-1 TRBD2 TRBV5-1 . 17 TGCGCCAGCAGCGTTGATAGCGGGAGGAGCTCCTACAATGAGCAGTTCTTC CASSVDSGRSSYNEQFF
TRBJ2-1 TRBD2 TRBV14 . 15 TGTGCCAGCAGCCCCAGACTAGCGGGAGGGGATGAGCAGTTCTTC CASSPRLAGGDEQFF
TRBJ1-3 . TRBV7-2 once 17 TGTGCCAGCAGCATTACGGGGCAGGGACTTGGTGGAAACACCATATATTTT CASSITGQGLGGNTIYF
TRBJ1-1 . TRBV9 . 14 TGTGCCAGCAGCGTAGAGGTAGCGCGAACTGAAGCTTTCTTT CASSVEVARTEAFF
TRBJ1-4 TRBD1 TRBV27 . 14 TGTGCCAGCAGTGCCGGGACAGGTAATGAAAAACTGTTTTTT CASSAGTGNEKLFF
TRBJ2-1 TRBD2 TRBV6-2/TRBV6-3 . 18 TGTGCCAGCAGTTACTCATCGGGACTAGCGGGATTCTACAATGAGCAGTTCTTC CASSYSSGLAGFYNEQFF
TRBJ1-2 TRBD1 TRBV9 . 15 TGTGCCAGCAGCGTAGGAACAGGGGATAACTATGGCTACACCTTC CASSVGTGDNYGYTF
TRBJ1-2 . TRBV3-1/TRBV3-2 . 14 TGTGCCAGCAGCCCAGGGGCCCCACCCTATGGCTACACCTTC CASSPGAPPYGYTF
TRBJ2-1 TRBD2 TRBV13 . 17 TGTGCCAGCAGCCCTAGCAGGACTAGCGGGACTACCAATGAGCAGTTCTTC CASSPSRTSGTTNEQFF
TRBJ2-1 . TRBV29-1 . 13 TGCAGCGGCGACATGAGCTCCTACAATGAGCAGTTCTTC CSGDMSSYNEQFF
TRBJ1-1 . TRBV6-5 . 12 TGTGCCAACAGGGCAGGGTGGAGTGAAGCTTTCTTT CANRAGWSEAFF
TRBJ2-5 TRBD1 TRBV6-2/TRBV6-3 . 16 TGTGCCAGCAGTTACTCGCCTGGACAGGTCCGTGAGACCCAGTACTTC CASSYSPGQVRETQYF
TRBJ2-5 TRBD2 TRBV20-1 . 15 TGCAGTGCTAGTCTAGCGGGAGGGCAGAAAGAGACCCAGTACTTC CSASLAGGQKETQYF
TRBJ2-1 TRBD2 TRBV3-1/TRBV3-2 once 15 TGTGCCAGCAGCCCGAGTTGGGGGGGAGATAATGAGCAGTTCTTC CASSPSWGGDNEQFF